This T cell receptor (beta chain) was obtained from a study of blood T cell repertoires in COVID-19. Participant-reported clinical history was the basis for cohort assignment. Sequenced by immunoSEQ multiplex PCR; TCRdb stores in-frame clones only, minus some. The sample contains 150,000 to 200,000 clones, 84% of which appear only once. Looked up from germline, CDR1 is LGHDT and CDR2 is YNNKEL (reference sequence). The J segment lost 0 bases and the V segment lost 5 bases, leaving 1 base of the junction unmatched. This CDR3 comprises 14 residues. This sequence originates from a man between 45 and 60 years old who had recovered from COVID-19. What was sequenced was PBMCs or T cells enriched from blood (not recorded which). The chain links TRBV3-1 (or the pseudogene TRBV3-2) to TRBJ2-1; 7 nucleotides align to TRBD1. CDR3 sequence: CASSYRGSYNEQFF. CDR3 DNA: TGTGCCAGCAGCTACAGGGGCTCCTACAATGAGCAGTTCTTC.